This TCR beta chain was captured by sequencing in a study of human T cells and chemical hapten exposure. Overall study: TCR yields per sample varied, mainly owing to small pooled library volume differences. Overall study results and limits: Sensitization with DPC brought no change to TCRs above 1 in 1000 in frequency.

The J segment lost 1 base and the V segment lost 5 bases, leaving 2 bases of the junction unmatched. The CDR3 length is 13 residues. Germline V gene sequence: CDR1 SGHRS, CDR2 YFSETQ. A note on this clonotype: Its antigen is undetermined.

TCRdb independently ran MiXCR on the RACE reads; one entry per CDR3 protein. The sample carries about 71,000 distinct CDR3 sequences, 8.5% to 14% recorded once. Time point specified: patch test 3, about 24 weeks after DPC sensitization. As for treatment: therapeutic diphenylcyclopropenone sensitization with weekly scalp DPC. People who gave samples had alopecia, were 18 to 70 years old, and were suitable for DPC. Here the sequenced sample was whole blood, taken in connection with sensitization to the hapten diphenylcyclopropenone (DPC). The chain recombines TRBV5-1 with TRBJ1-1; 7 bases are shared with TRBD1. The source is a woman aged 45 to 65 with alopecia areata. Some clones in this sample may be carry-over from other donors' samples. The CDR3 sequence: CASRQGSNTEAFF. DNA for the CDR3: TGCGCCAGCAGACAGGGGTCGAACACTGAAGCTTTCTTT.